The entry below describes one T cell receptor beta chain. Its antigen is unknown. Base qualities are missing; no much larger clone stands one base away. The library relied on the immunoSEQ multiplex PCR assay. For the multiplex PCR, a mixture combining 60 forward primers for TCR Vbeta segments and 13 reverse primers for TCR Jbeta segments was used. Amplification of the CDR3 region of rearranged TCR beta genes was performed with a multiplex PCR assay on genomic DNA. The amplified TCR beta libraries were sequenced on the Illumina HiSeq System as 87-base-pair reads. For the original study's pipeline: A later analysis counted about 82 million unique TCR beta chains across the 550 to 800 repertoires, and around 9.9 million of these chains were shared by at least two donors. Raw reads were error-corrected and collapsed into unique sequences by a nearest-neighbor algorithm in which closely related sequences were merged to remove PCR and sequencing errors. Alignment of CDR3 sequences to IMGT reference sequences was used to assign V, D and J gene segments. For a sequence to be retained, at least a six-nucleotide match to both a V gene segment and a J gene segment was required. A rearrangement was called productive if the CDR3 had no stop codons and remained in frame with V and J, and every other rearrangement was called non-productive. CDR3 was defined according to IMGT convention as the region running from the second conserved V-encoded cysteine to the conserved J-encoded phenylalanine. The earlier analysis of roughly 590 of the donors excluded sequences that lacked an unambiguous match to a single V gene segment. An earlier analysis of several hundred of the donors classified V segments as functional when productive rearrangements were above 56.7% and as segregating when the standard deviation between donors was above 5%. To diagnose cytomegalovirus status from the catalog of TCR beta chain sequences, a statistical classification framework was built. In a later analysis, V and J genes were assigned by comparing TCR nucleotide sequences against IMGT/GENE-DB human TR gene sequences. In a later analysis, CDR3 sequences and most-parsimonious VDJ recombination scenarios were assigned using the TCRdist pipeline. A later analysis defined each TCR beta chain by its CDR3 amino acid sequence plus V-gene family, and excluded reads lacking a unique V-gene family. In a later analysis, 450 to 600 highly shared, low-generation-probability nucleotide sequences were removed to address suspected cross-contamination and a sequencing artifact. A later analysis calculated a clonal expansion index for each public chain from normalized within-repertoire ranks of inferred template counts. Generation probabilities in a later analysis came from a VDJ recombination model fitted to out-of-frame rearrangements, and those results were checked against IGoR. A later analysis scored TCR-TCR, TCR-HLA and TCR-CMV co-occurrence with hypergeometric tests, applying a repertoire-size bias correction to TCR pairs. A later analysis estimated false discovery rates by permuting HLA or CMV assignments 20 times. In a later analysis, co-occurring TCRs were grouped using DBSCAN, with TCRdist sequence similarity added in when clustering inside HLA-allele-positive subsets. For co-occurrence clustering, repertoires with fewer than 30,000 or more than 120,000 public chains were excluded, along with four to six repertoires with anomalous nucleotide sharing. TCRdb limited this immuneACCESS table to in-frame rearrangements with V and J called. A share of clones is missing; checked studies link under half to unresolved V genes, and the rest is unexplained. D and trimming were read from the DNA, whereas the V and J calls and clone size are those reported in that table. The sample yields 100,000 to 150,000 clones; approximately 77% were counted once. About 1.8% of the sample lies in the top ten.

The cohort was made up of about 670 healthy bone marrow donors. At the time of sampling, every cohort member was nominally healthy, though immune exposures that went unrecorded were likely present. The donor tested CMV seronegative, placing the donor among the 350 to 400 seronegative members of the cohort. A peripheral blood sample was collected from each donor, and TCR beta sequencing was performed on peripheral blood mononuclear cells. The Qiagen DNeasy Blood Extraction Kit was used to extract genomic DNA from the blood cell samples. The sample is drawn from a study of cytomegalovirus exposure and HLA in healthy donors (dated by TCRdb to the late 2010s). A note on the overall study: An earlier analysis of 587 of the donors reported 276 Gb of sequence data and 120 million or so unique TCR beta sequences from some 180 million T cells. The study was designed to test whether signatures of past pathogen exposure could be identified by cataloging public T cell receptors. A later genetic analysis used genome-wide SNP genotypes for 398 of the 666 donors, treating that subset as a discovery cohort. Every repertoire in the discovery cohort had been generated on one and the same sequencing platform. Five DR-DQ haplotypes were handled as single units for association and clustering, since linkage in the cohort was strong. To predict cytomegalovirus infection status, the study combined high-throughput TCR immunosequencing, statistical association of individual TCRs with disease status, and machine learning. Class I and class II HLA loci were covered by the typing at four-digit resolution. The number of donors typed differed by locus, with about 629-630 for A, B, C, DRB1 and DQB1, 522 for DQA1, 606 for DPA1, and approximately 470 for DPB1. Rather than drawing on any new phenotypic data, the later analysis identified candidate immune exposures from TCR beta sequences and the way those sequences occurred across donors. Among about 370 genotyped donors of the cohort, an average of about 240,000 unique TCR beta nucleotide sequences was sequenced per donor, of which about 18% were non-productive. In addition to the first cohort of 650 to 800 subjects, a separate validation cohort of approximately 120 different subjects was used. An early release covering over 500 HLA-typed donors comprised 250 to 350 gigabases of sequencing data and some 79 million unique TCR sequences. The T cell repertoires of under 700 subjects were profiled by immunosequencing and related to cytomegalovirus serostatus. An earlier analysis of some 600 of the donors applied high-throughput TCR beta sequencing to assess whether each TCR beta V gene segment acted as functional or pseudogenic. In a later analysis, previously published TCR beta repertoires from more than 500 donors were re-analyzed and high-resolution HLA genotyping was added so that TCR occurrence patterns could be studied. Among the roughly 390 genotyped donors, 75% to 90% belonged to the genetic ancestry cluster associated with self-reported Caucasian donors. Donor age, sex, ethnicity and CMV serostatus were compiled alongside the repertoire data.

The research as a whole found: An association between a missense DCLRE1C variant and V-gene and J-gene trimming of TCR beta chains was found in a later genetic analysis and replicated in an independent cohort. Compared with the 666-donor mean, donors in an Asian-associated ancestry cluster had fewer N-insertions in productive TCRs, according to a later genetic analysis. Across donors, most TCR sequences were observed very rarely, whereas some public TCRs were present in many individuals. Because HLA typing was unavailable for some donors at each locus, only the typed subset was used in association tests. A later analysis associated about 17,000 TCR beta sequences with specific HLA alleles at a false discovery rate of 0.05. Compared with equally common non-associated chains, HLA-associated TCR beta chains in a later analysis were more clonally expanded and had lower generation probabilities. An earlier analysis of 450 to 750 of the donors showed that most TCR beta V segments appeared in productive rearrangements either about 87% or about 30% of the time, which broadly matched IMGT annotations. A few of the identified cytomegalovirus-associated TCR beta chains were confirmed in vitro to be specific for cytomegalovirus antigens. Most CMV-associated TCR beta chains appeared to be HLA-restricted in a later analysis, and the HLA associations seemed to be driven largely by CMV exposure. Because counts were too low, about 18 rarely observed V segments, including chromosome 9 orphons, were excluded from the earlier analysis of several hundred of the donors. According to the authors, the approach could potentially be generalized to other disease states and immunological phenotypes. A further reported finding was that TCR beta sequences accurately predicted the HLA-A and HLA-B alleles for most subjects in the first cohort. This cohort had only TCR beta chains sequenced, and the lack of alpha or paired-chain data limited which features could be detected. The study listed 150 to 200 TCR beta chains as associated with cytomegalovirus. Roughly uniform sequencing depth across donors was assumed in presence/absence analyses, although this assumption may not hold. Correlated functional status among segregating V segments might reflect linkage disequilibrium, but an unknown experimental factor could not be ruled out. The classifier was reported to diagnose cytomegalovirus status with high specificity and sensitivity in both the original cohort and the validation cohort. The only immune exposure information available for the cohort was CMV serostatus. A later analysis found that TCR association rates varied across HLA loci, with DRB1 alleles showing the most associated TCRs and HLA-C alleles the fewest. Several of the top co-occurrence clusters appeared to be linked to parvovirus B19, influenza, CMV and Epstein-Barr virus, according to a later analysis. When HLA alleles, especially DR and DQ, strongly co-occurred, attributing TCR associations to individual alleles was difficult. A group of highly shared sequence variants was considered likely to be a technical artifact of the sequencing pipeline.

This TCR derives from a man younger than 35 in good health and CMV-seronegative. The sequenced material came from PBMCs.

The CDR3 reads as follows: CASSVRPGNLSGNTIYF. The nucleotides are TGTGCCAGCAGTGTTCGGCCAGGCAACCTCTCTGGAAACACCATATATTTT. The sequence joins TRBV25-1 to TRBJ1-3; too little of a D gene remains to name it. According to the germline V gene, CDR1 reads MGHDK and CDR2 reads SYGVNS. Trimming removed 4 bases from V and 0 bases from J, leaving 16 bases between the germline ends. The CDR3 runs 17 amino acids, cysteine and phenylalanine included. Only the CDR3 DNA stays, 51 bases, in frame from base 1.